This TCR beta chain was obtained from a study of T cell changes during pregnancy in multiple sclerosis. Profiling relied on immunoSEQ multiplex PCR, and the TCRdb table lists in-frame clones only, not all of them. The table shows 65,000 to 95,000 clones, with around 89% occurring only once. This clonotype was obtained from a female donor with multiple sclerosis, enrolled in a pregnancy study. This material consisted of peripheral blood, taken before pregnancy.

Written as DNA, the CDR3 is TGTGCCAGCAGCTTTGGGGGCGTTGAAAACACCATATATTTT. It encodes CASSFGGVENTIYF. V is TRBV5-4 and J is TRBJ1-3; D perhaps matches TRBD1 (6 bases). V was clipped by 2 bases and J by 6 bases, with 12 bases between them. Looked up from germline, CDR1 is SGHNT and CDR2 is YYREEE (reference sequence). CDR3 length: 14 residues. The whole variable domain, filled in from reference TRBV5-4 and TRBJ1-3, reads ETGVTQSPTHLIKTRGQQVTLRCSSQSGHNTVSWYQQALGQGPQFIFQYYREEENGRGNFPPRFSGLQFPNYSSELNVNALELDDSALYLCASSFGGVENTIYFGEGSWLTVV.